The 26 T cell receptor beta chains below come from one sample, sequenced in a study of spatial heterogeneity in lung cancer. TCRdb recomputed calls from the 5' RACE reads with MiXCR, one row per CDR3 protein. The sample has tens of thousands of distinct CDR3 sequences; 4.5% to 5% are singletons. Documented time point: sample taken at primary tumor resection. Without sorting, whole RNA was sequenced from tumor, nontumor lung or frozen PBMC. The specimen comprised PBMCs, sampled at surgery. The receptors here all came from a male donor with early-stage non-small cell lung cancer.

This chain links TRBV29-1 with TRBJ2-5; TRBD2 aligns across 12 bases. CDR3 length: 16 amino acids. Germline lookup yields CDR1 SQVTM and CDR2 ANQGSEA. With V trimmed by 2 bases and J by 6 bases, 10 bases remained unmatched. The CDR3 DNA follows: TGCAGCGTTGAACCGTCTAGCGGGAGGGCCATGCAGACCCAGTACTTC. Its translation: CSVEPSSGRAMQTQYF. The full variable domain, in which reference TRBV29-1 and TRBJ2-5 provide the parts outside the CDR3, is SAVISQKPSRDICQRGTSLTIQCQVDSQVTMMFWYRQQPGQSLTLIATANQGSEATYESGFVIDKFPISRPNLTFSTLTVSNMSPEDSSIYLCSVEPSSGRAMQTQYFGPGTRLLVL.

This clonotype has a count of ten or more. The genes are TRBV5-1 and TRBJ1-1; D possibly corresponds to TRBD1 (5 bases). Germline CDR1 SGHRS, CDR2 YFSETQ. V lost 7 bases to trimming and J lost 1 base, with 14 bases between them. The CDR3 consists of 14 residues. In nucleotides, the CDR3 is TGCGCCAGCTCAGTGACACAGGAGAACACTGAAGCTTTCTTT. It is translated as CASSVTQENTEAFF.

This clonotype rates as medium-sized (0.01 to 0.1%). CDR3 region: CASSSSGGTDTQYF. CDR3 nucleotide sequence: TGTGCCAGCAGTTCGTCAGGGGGCACAGATACGCAGTATTTT. The chain recombines TRBV6-5 with TRBJ2-3; TRBD1 is a possible D gene (6 bases). CDR3 length equals 14 residues. CDR1 and CDR2 from the germline V gene are MNHEY and SVGAGI. V lost 4 bases and J lost 1, with 9 bases in between.

This clonotype was seen many times. The rearrangement uses TRBV3-1 and TRBJ1-2; 8 bases fit TRBD1. CDR3 length: 15 amino acids. CDR1 LGHDT and CDR2 YNNKEL come from the germline V gene (reference sequence). V dropped 1 base and J dropped 4; count of bases not matched to a gene: 5. CDR3 nucleotides: TGTGCCAGCAGCCAAGGCGGACAGGGCGGCTATGGCTACACCTTC. Encoded protein: CASSQGGQGGYGYTF.

This clonotype was seen at least ten times. The genes are TRBV10-3 and TRBJ2-3; D not certain. The CDR3 extends over 13 amino acids. Germline V gene data show CDR1 as ENHRY and CDR2 as SYGVKD. V lost 2 bases, J lost 5 bases, and 8 bases lay in between. DNA of the CDR3: TGTGCCATCAGTGAGATGTCAGGAGATACGCAGTATTTT. Its protein is CAISEMSGDTQYF.

This clonotype was observed many times. The gene calls are TRBV9 and TRBJ2-3; 11 nucleotides match TRBD2. This CDR3 is built from 17 residues. Trimming at V came to 4 bases and at J to 1 base, leaving 8 bases not matched to a gene. Germline V gives CDR1 SGDLS, CDR2 YYNGEE. The DNA of the CDR3 is TGTGCCAGCAGCCCGCGGACTAGCGGGTGGGGCACAGATACGCAGTATTTT. It translates to CASSPRTSGWGTDTQYF.

This clonotype qualifies as medium-sized (0.01 to 0.1%). The chain uses TRBV28 and TRBJ2-5; D is ambiguous. This CDR3 region has 11 residues. Germline V gene data show CDR1 as MDHEN and CDR2 as SYDVKM. The ends were cut back, 1 base at V and 7 bases at J, with 4 bases in the middle. For the CDR3, the DNA is TGTGCCAGCAGTTTATTGGGGACCCAGTACTTC. Its protein product is CASSLLGTQYF.

The chain employs TRBV7-2 and TRBJ1-5, with 8 bases aligning to TRBD1. The junction had 7 bases not matched to a gene; V was cut back by 4 bases and J by 2 bases. This CDR3 has 16 amino acids. The germline V gene has CDR1 SGHTA and CDR2 FQGNSA. The CDR3 is CASSSHGQGGNQPQHF. CDR3 nucleotides: TGTGCCAGCAGCTCCCACGGACAGGGTGGCAATCAGCCCCAGCATTTT.

This clonotype came up many times. V gene TRBV7-2 combines with J gene TRBJ2-1; TRBD2 agrees at 7 bases. Germline CDR1 SGHTA, CDR2 FQGNSA. The CDR3 is 15 residues long. The J segment lost 7 bases and the V segment lost 5 bases, leaving 11 bases of the junction unmatched. Written as DNA, the CDR3 is TGTGCCAGCAGCCCGAGGCGGTCCGGGAGGAATGAGCAGTTCTTC. As protein: CASSPRRSGRNEQFF.

This clonotype was seen repeatedly, ten times or more. The V call is TRBV2, the J call TRBJ1-1, with unresolved D. Germline values: CDR1 SNHLY, CDR2 FYNNEI. The CDR3 is 14 residues long. V lost 4 bases, J lost 0 bases, and 9 bases lay in between. The CDR3 DNA follows: TGTGCCAGCAGTGTCAGGCTTTTGAACACTGAAGCTTTCTTT. As protein: CASSVRLLNTEAFF. The whole variable domain, filled in from reference TRBV2 and TRBJ1-1, reads EPEVTQTPSHQVTQMGQEVILRCVPISNHLYFYWYRQILGQKVEFLVSFYNNEISEKSEIFDDQFSVERPDGSNFTLKIRSTKLEDSAMYFCASSVRLLNTEAFFGQGTRLTVV.

This clonotype was seen many times. V and J are TRBV5-1 and TRBJ2-1; D is perhaps TRBD2 (6 bases). The germline V gene has CDR1 SGHRS and CDR2 YFSETQ. The V end lost 8 bases, the J end lost 6 bases, and 21 bases lay between the germline ends. There are 15 residues in the CDR3. As DNA, the CDR3 is TGCGCCAGTAAACCACGGGAGAGGTTGAGCAATGAGCAGTTCTTC. Amino acids: CASKPRERLSNEQFF.

This clonotype was picked up many times. This chain uses TRBV11-3 with TRBJ2-3, with 7 bases fitting TRBD1. The ends lost 5 bases at V and 3 bases at J; junction bases unmatched: 8. The CDR3 is 15 amino acids. Germline values: CDR1 SGHNT, CDR2 YENEEA. CDR3 region: CASSPHLTGTDTQYF. CDR3 DNA sequence: TGTGCCAGCAGCCCTCACCTGACAGGGACAGATACGCAGTATTTT. The whole variable domain, remainder taken from reference TRBV11-3 and TRBJ2-3, is EAGVVQSPRYKIIEKKQPVAFWCNPISGHNTLYWYLQNLGQGPELLIRYENEEAVDDSQLPKDRFSAERLKGVDSTLKIQPAELGDSAVYLCASSPHLTGTDTQYFGPGTRLTVL.

Written as DNA, the CDR3 is TGCGCCAGCAGCTCAACAGGGATAAGCTCCTACGAGCAGTACTTC. Its translation is CASSSTGISSYEQYF. The rearrangement joins TRBV5-1 to TRBJ2-7; possibly TRBD1 for D (6 bases). This CDR3 contains 15 residues. Looked up from germline, CDR1 is SGHRS and CDR2 is YFSETQ. V was pared by 3 bases and J by 0 bases, with 13 bases between. The whole variable domain, filled in from reference TRBV5-1 and TRBJ2-7, reads KAGVTQTPRYLIKTRGQQVTLSCSPISGHRSVSWYQQTPGQGLQFLFEYFSETQRNKGNFPGRFSGRQFSNSRSEMNVSTLELGDSALYLCASSSTGISSYEQYFGPGTRLTVT.

Ten or more counts support this clonotype. V is TRBV2 and J is TRBJ2-1; D perhaps matches TRBD2 (5 bases). Germline V gives CDR1 SNHLY, CDR2 FYNNEI. With 1 base removed from V and 8 bases from J, the gap between germline ends came to 12 bases. The CDR3 spans 14 residues. The CDR3 DNA is TGTGCCAGCAGTGAAGTAAGGACGGAGGATGAGCAGTTCTTC. Translated: CASSEVRTEDEQFF.

This clonotype was seen ten or more times. The chain has TRBV7-8 and TRBJ2-7; D not certain. The CDR3 has 11 amino acids. Germline loops: CDR1 SGHVS, CDR2 FQNEAQ. V gave up 5 bases and J gave up 3 bases, with 5 bases separating them. The CDR3 sequence: CASSADYEQYF. The CDR3 DNA follows: TGTGCCAGCAGCGCCGACTACGAGCAGTACTTC.

In this sample, this clonotype turned up many times. Compared with germline, one end of the junction differs, possibly owing to a read error. The chain joins TRBV29-1 to TRBJ1-4, with 8 bases fitting TRBD1. Germline V gene sequence: CDR1 SQVTM, CDR2 ANQGSEA. There are 13 residues in the CDR3. Here the CDR3 reads CSVYRGTNEKLFF. The CDR3 region has the DNA TGCAGCGTGTACAGGGGGACTAACGAAAAACTGTTTTTT.

At least ten counts were recorded for this clonotype. This chain links TRBV7-2 with TRBJ1-2; possibly TRBD1 for D (5 bases). Trimming pared 2 bases from V and 5 bases from J, leaving 9 bases between. The germline CDR1 and CDR2 sequences are SGHTA and FQGNSA. The CDR3 has 13 amino acids. CDR3: CASSLSGSYGYTF. In DNA form, the CDR3 reads TGTGCCAGCAGCTTATCAGGGAGTTATGGCTACACCTTC.

This clonotype appeared many times. The rearrangement links TRBV28 to TRBJ1-1; 9 positions match TRBD1. Germline CDR1 MDHEN, CDR2 SYDVKM. The J segment lost 6 bases and the V segment lost 9 bases, leaving 14 bases of the junction unmatched. CDR3 size: 15 residues. The CDR3 here is CASTGGEYSKAEAFF. The CDR3 DNA reads TGTGCCAGTACAGGGGGCGAATACTCTAAGGCTGAAGCTTTCTTT.

At least ten counts were recorded for this clonotype. J is TRBJ1-3 and V is TRBV28; D is undetermined. The germline V gene has CDR1 MDHEN and CDR2 SYDVKM. There are 14 residues in the CDR3. V lost 0 bases, J lost 2 bases, and 5 bases lay in between. CDR3 nucleotides: TGTGCCAGCAGTTTATGGGGTGCTGGAAACACCATATATTTT. Amino acid sequence: CASSLWGAGNTIYF.

This clonotype appeared many times. This chain uses TRBV12-3 or TRBV12-4 with TRBJ2-1; D is unclear. The V end lost 1 base, the J end lost 5 bases, and 9 bases lay between the germline ends. CDR3 length: 14 amino acids. The CDR3 spells CASSLEGLNNEQFF. The CDR3 region has the DNA TGTGCCAGCAGTTTAGAAGGGCTCAACAATGAGCAGTTCTTC.

This clonotype was seen ten or more times. The V gene is TRBV7-2, the J gene TRBJ1-3; the D is unclear. V was trimmed by 5 bases and J by 1 base, leaving 9 bases between them. Germline V gene data show CDR1 as SGHTA and CDR2 as FQGNSA. The CDR3 totals 14 residues. In DNA, the CDR3 is TGTGCCAGCAGCCCCCATGGGTCTGGAAACACCATATATTTT. It translates to CASSPHGSGNTIYF.

This clonotype was counted many times. The chain uses TRBV4-3 and TRBJ2-1; possibly TRBD1 or TRBD2 for D (5 bases each). The V end was cut by 0 bases, the J end by 8 bases, with 11 bases between. This CDR3 has 14 amino acids. Germline V gene lookup returns CDR1 LGHNA and CDR2 YSLEER. CDR3 nucleotides: TGCGCCAGCAGCCAAGATCGAGGGGTGGATGAGCAGTTCTTC. It encodes CASSQDRGVDEQFF.

This clonotype was detected ten times or more. The chain links TRBV5-1 to TRBJ2-1, with a tentative D call TRBD2 (6 bases). CDR3 size: 16 residues. The germline V and J ends were trimmed by 0 bases and 7 bases, with 17 bases remaining between them. Germline V lookup: CDR1 SGHRS, CDR2 YFSETQ. The CDR3, as DNA: TGCGCCAGCAGCTTGGGATCGGGAGTAAAGTCGAATGAGCAGTTCTTC. Amino acids: CASSLGSGVKSNEQFF.

This clonotype was seen repeatedly, ten times or more. The rearrangement uses TRBV7-2 and TRBJ2-5, with D perhaps TRBD2 (6 bases). V was cut by 10 bases and J by 7 bases, with 22 bases left in between. This CDR3 is built from 14 residues. CDR1 and CDR2 from the germline V gene are SGHTA and FQGNSA. CDR3 nucleotides: TGTGCCACCCAGCTTTCAGTTTTTAGCGGGACCCAGTACTTC. Protein sequence: CATQLSVFSGTQYF.

This clonotype was seen ten or more times. The chain joins TRBV28 to TRBJ1-2; 7 nucleotides agree with TRBD1. Germline CDR1 is MDHEN and CDR2 is SYDVKM. The CDR3 spans 15 residues. V was pared by 5 bases and J by 0 bases, with 6 bases of the junction left unmatched. The CDR3 DNA sequence: TGTGCCAGCAGTGCAGAGACAGGGTCTAACTATGGCTACACCTTC. Protein product: CASSAETGSNYGYTF.

This clonotype was recorded many times. The chain uses TRBV12-3 or TRBV12-4 and TRBJ2-7, with 11 positions matching TRBD2. Germline trimming cut 4 bases from V and 7 bases from J; bases unmatched to any gene: 9. CDR3 length: 15 residues. Here the CDR3 reads CASSSQTSGIREQYF. CDR3 sequence (DNA): TGTGCCAGCAGTTCCCAGACTAGCGGGATACGGGAGCAGTACTTC.